This T cell receptor beta chain was documented in a study of T cell repertoires in cytomegalovirus infection. Study in general: Public TCR beta signatures marked donors with CMV infection and the matching HLA. Findings and caveats of the study: People with CMV and the relevant HLA were identified by cumulative public TCR beta family frequency. Clonotypes of TCR beta that were HLA-C-restricted and CMV-specific dominated the ex vivo response.

TCRdb analysed the reads with MiXCR anew, one entry per CDR3 protein. Of 110,000 or so distinct CDR3 sequences listed, roughly 31% are singletons. This clonotype was counted only a few times. The antigen remains unidentified. This CDR3 is built from 16 residues. The germline V gene encodes CDR1 MNHNS and CDR2 SASEGT. J gave up 5 bases and V 5 bases, and 12 bases lay outside the gene matches. Specimen: CD8+ T cells from cultured PBMCs, collected from culture after CMV antigen stimulation. This chain links TRBV6-1 with TRBJ2-1; 7 bases map to TRBD2. This sequence originates from a human donor in good health (CMV status not recorded). Some clones in this sample may be carry-over from other donors' samples. For the CDR3, the DNA is TGTGCCAGCAGTTCCGGACGGGAGGACAAGAACAATGAGCAGTTCTTC. Translation gives CASSSGREDKNNEQFF.